Listed here are 28 T cell receptor beta chains from one sample, sequenced in a study of blood T cell repertoires in COVID-19. The protocol was immunoSEQ multiplex PCR, while the TCRdb copy is restricted to in-frame clones and leaves out a portion. The table includes 470,000 or so clones, 70% to 90% detected once. The sample consisted of peripheral blood. The source of these receptors is a human donor in a cohort sampled during active COVID-19.

The chain is built from TRBV5-6 and TRBJ2-5, with D perhaps matching TRBD2 (6 bases). V shed 2 bases and J shed 5 bases, with 19 bases lying between them. This CDR3 is built from 16 residues. Germline lookup yields CDR1 SGHDT and CDR2 YYEEEE. CDR3 residues: CASSFYPRGSRETQYF. The CDR3 nucleotides are TGTGCCAGCAGCTTTTACCCGCGGGGATCACGGGAGACCCAGTACTTC.

With respect to this clone: Within the sample, other DNA sequences also encode this same CDR3. The chain carries TRBV6-5 and TRBJ1-1; maybe TRBD1 (6 bases). The CDR3 contains 14 residues. Germline-derived CDR1 and CDR2 are MNHEY and SVGAGI. V lost 2 bases, J lost 0 bases, and 7 bases lay in between. CDR3 in amino acids: CASSYRGMNTEAFF. CDR3 DNA: TGTGCCAGCAGTTACAGGGGGATGAACACTGAAGCTTTCTTT.

The chain couples TRBV18 to TRBJ2-2; 8 nucleotides line up with TRBD1. CDR3 length equals 15 residues. CDR1 is KGHSH and CDR2 is LQKENI in the germline V gene. The V and J ends lost 2 bases and 5 bases, in that order; junction bases with no gene match: 4. The CDR3 DNA follows: TGTGCCAGCTCACCATGGCAGGGGGCAACCGGGGAGCTGTTTTTT. It codes for CASSPWQGATGELFF.

This rearrangement joins TRBV28 to TRBJ2-5; 7 bases line up with TRBD2. Germline CDR1 MDHEN, CDR2 SYDVKM. The J segment lost 5 bases and the V segment lost 7 bases, leaving 7 bases of the junction unmatched. The CDR3 extends over 13 amino acids. In DNA, the CDR3 is TGTGCCAGCAAGTTGGGGGGGAGGGAGACCCAGTACTTC. Its protein is CASKLGGRETQYF.

This sequence joins TRBV28 and TRBJ1-1; possibly TRBD1 for D (5 bases). The V gene lost 1 base and the J gene lost 3 bases, with 18 bases spanning the gap. The CDR3 is made up of 17 amino acids. CDR1 and CDR2 from the germline V gene are MDHEN and SYDVKM. The CDR3 DNA reads TGTGCCAGCAGTTTATCTAGTGACAGCTACCGAGACACTGAAGCTTTCTTT. Its protein is CASSLSSDSYRDTEAFF.

Points on this clone: Within the sample, other DNA sequences also encode this same CDR3. This chain joins TRBV20-1 and TRBJ2-7, with D unresolved. Trimming stripped 3 bases from V and 2 bases from J, with 5 bases between. The CDR3 runs to 11 residues. Germline lookup yields CDR1 DFQATT and CDR2 SNEGSKA (reference sequence). In nucleotides, the CDR3 is TGCAGTGCTAGGACAACCTACGAGCAGTACTTC. Translating it yields CSARTTYEQYF.

The chain employs TRBV3-1 (or the pseudogene TRBV3-2) and TRBJ2-3, with a weak D call TRBD2 (5 bases). Deletions cut 4 bases from V and 5 bases from J, with 10 bases between. The CDR3 spans 13 residues. Germline V gene lookup returns CDR1 LGHDT and CDR2 YNNKEL (reference sequence). This CDR3 reads CASSPPGIDTQYF. Written as DNA, the CDR3 is TGTGCCAGCAGCCCTCCGGGGATAGATACGCAGTATTTT.

The chain combines TRBV4-3 with TRBJ2-1, with a possible D match to TRBD1 (5 bases). V was clipped by 1 base and J by 7 bases, with 17 bases between them. Germline CDR1 and CDR2: LGHNA and YSLEER. CDR3 size: 16 residues. In DNA form, the CDR3 reads TGCGCCAGCAGCCAAGTCTTTAGGGGCGATAAAAATGAGCAGTTCTTC. It yields the protein CASSQVFRGDKNEQFF.

The chain links TRBV2 to TRBJ2-1; 8 positions agree with TRBD2. The junction had 6 bases not matched to a gene; V was cut back by 6 bases and J by 5 bases. There are 14 residues in the CDR3. Germline CDR1 is SNHLY and CDR2 is FYNNEI. The CDR3 DNA reads as TGTGCCAGCAGGCGGAGACTAGCGAACAATGAGCAGTTCTTC. Encoded protein: CASRRRLANNEQFF.

The chain couples TRBV19 to TRBJ1-2, with 12 bases identical to TRBD1. CDR3 length equals 15 residues. V lost 5 bases, J lost 6 bases, and 7 bases stayed unmatched. The germline V gene encodes CDR1 LNHDA and CDR2 SQIVND (reference sequence). The CDR3 DNA sequence: TGTGCCAGTAGTCCGTTAGGGACAGGGGGCGATGGCTACACCTTC. Encoded protein: CASSPLGTGGDGYTF. Supplemented by reference TRBV19 and TRBJ1-2, the full variable domain reads DGGITQSPKYLFRKEGQNVTLSCEQNLNHDAMYWYRQDPGQGLRLIYYSQIVNDFQKGDIAEGYSVSREKKESFPLTVTSAQKNPTAFYLCASSPLGTGGDGYTFGSGTRLTVV.

This chain connects TRBV27 to TRBJ2-3; D is ambiguous. Per the germline V gene, CDR1 is MNHEY and CDR2 is SMNVEV (reference sequence). Trimming cost V 7 bases and J 1 base, with 9 bases left between them. The CDR3 has 13 amino acids. The CDR3 protein is CASIKRGTDTQYF. CDR3 bases: TGTGCCAGCATTAAGCGAGGCACAGATACGCAGTATTTT.

The chain has TRBV12-3 or TRBV12-4 and TRBJ1-1; no definite D call. The germline V and J ends were trimmed by 6 bases and 1 base, with 9 bases remaining between them. The length of the CDR3 is 13 residues. CDR3 loop: CASSTTRNTEAFF. The CDR3 nucleotides are TGTGCCAGCAGCACTACACGGAACACTGAAGCTTTCTTT.

The V call is TRBV11-1, the J call TRBJ2-5, with TRBD1 identical over 7 bases. The CDR3 extends over 16 amino acids. V gave up 2 bases and J gave up 2 bases; unmatched junction bases: 8. Germline values: CDR1 SGHAT, CDR2 FQDESV (reference sequence). CDR3 region: CASSLSYRGPQETQYF. CDR3 in DNA: TGTGCCAGCAGCTTATCATACAGGGGACCTCAAGAGACCCAGTACTTC. Complete variable domain (other parts from reference TRBV11-1 and TRBJ2-5): EAEVAQSPRYKITEKSQAVAFWCDPISGHATLYWYRQILGQGPELLVQFQDESVVDDSQLPKDRFSAERLKGVDSTLKIQPAELGDSAMYLCASSLSYRGPQETQYFGPGTRLLVL.

The rearrangement joins TRBV18 to TRBJ1-1; D remains ambiguous. This CDR3 is built from 13 residues. V was shortened by 5 bases and J by 5 bases, with 12 bases between the two germline ends. Germline CDR1 and CDR2: KGHSH and LQKENI. The CDR3 is CASSSSGSTEAFF. CDR3 bases: TGTGCCAGCTCATCCTCCGGGTCTACTGAAGCTTTCTTT.

This rearrangement joins TRBV5-1 to TRBJ1-1, with D possibly TRBD1 on 6 matching bases. Per the germline V gene, CDR1 is SGHRS and CDR2 is YFSETQ. The germline V and J ends were trimmed by 0 bases and 2 bases, with 8 bases remaining between them. CDR3 length equals 14 residues. The CDR3 sequence is CASSLEGQNTEAFF. The CDR3 DNA reads as TGCGCCAGCAGCTTGGAGGGACAAAACACTGAAGCTTTCTTT.

The CDR3 DNA sequence: TGTGCCAGCAGCGTAGTTTCAGGGAGGACTGAAGCTTTCTTT. Translation: CASSVVSGRTEAFF. The rearrangement joins TRBV9 to TRBJ1-1, with TRBD1 as a possible D gene (5 bases). The V and J ends lost 0 bases and 5 bases respectively, with 11 bases between them. Germline lookup yields CDR1 SGDLS and CDR2 YYNGEE. The CDR3 sequence is 14 residues long.

The chain couples TRBV9 to TRBJ1-2; 8 positions match TRBD1. The V gene end was trimmed by 6 bases and the J gene end by 8 bases; junction bases not matched to a gene: 12. The CDR3 runs 14 residues. The germline CDR1 and CDR2 sequences are SGDLS and YYNGEE. Here the CDR3 reads CASTATYRGIGYTF. CDR3 coding DNA: TGTGCCAGCACCGCTACATACAGGGGGATAGGCTACACCTTC.

The V call is TRBV4-2, the J call TRBJ1-5, with TRBD1 identical over 7 bases. Losses at the gene ends were 3 bases for V and 9 bases for J; bases not matched to a gene: 20. Germline loops: CDR1 LGHNA, CDR2 YNFKEQ. The CDR3 extends over 18 amino acids. CDR3 sequence: CASSQSIGEGTGVGPQHF. The CDR3 bases are TGTGCCAGCAGCCAGTCAATTGGGGAAGGCACAGGGGTGGGGCCCCAGCATTTT.

The chain is built from TRBV6-1 and TRBJ2-7, with D possibly being TRBD2 (6 bases). CDR1 and CDR2 (germline): MNHNS, SASEGT. V shed 2 bases and J shed 5 bases, with 19 bases lying between them. The CDR3 is 16 residues long. For the CDR3, the DNA is TGTGCCAGCAGTGAATGGATCGGGAGCGGTGGTAACGAGCAGTACTTC. The encoded protein is CASSEWIGSGGNEQYF.

Details on this clone: This sample also contains other DNA sequences that code for the same CDR3. The rearrangement links TRBV7-9 to TRBJ1-4; unclear D gene. This CDR3 contains 13 residues. V was clipped by 5 bases and J by 5 bases, with 9 bases between them. From germline, CDR1 is SEHNR and CDR2 FQNEAQ (reference sequence). The CDR3 DNA follows: TGTGCCAGCAGCCTTGGAGGGAATGAAAAACTGTTTTTT. Translation: CASSLGGNEKLFF.

This chain uses TRBV30 with TRBJ1-3; D ambiguous. Trimming took off 4 bases at V and 0 bases at J, with 4 bases between the two ends. The CDR3 length is 12 residues. The germline V gene encodes CDR1 GTSNPN and CDR2 SVGIG (reference sequence). The CDR3 protein is CAWTDSGNTIYF. The CDR3 DNA reads as TGTGCCTGGACAGACTCTGGAAACACCATATATTTT.

J is TRBJ2-5 and V is TRBV7-2; the D is unclear. Germline-derived CDR1 and CDR2 are SGHTA and FQGNSA. This CDR3 has 15 residues. V was pared by 0 bases and J by 4 bases, with 12 bases between. CDR3 region: CASSLALIASETQYF. The DNA of the CDR3 is TGTGCCAGCAGCTTAGCGCTGATAGCTTCAGAGACCCAGTACTTC.

This sequence joins TRBV7-2 and TRBJ2-7; a possible D gene is TRBD1 (5 bases). Trimming took 1 base from V and 2 from J, leaving 15 bases between them. The CDR3 runs to 16 residues. CDR1 and CDR2 (germline): SGHTA, FQGNSA. The CDR3 DNA reads TGTGCCAGCAGCTTAGATGTTGGGGCAGGTGCCTACGAGCAGTACTTC. Amino acids: CASSLDVGAGAYEQYF.

This clone was detected once. The same CDR3 is also encoded by other DNA sequences in this sample. Here the CDR3 reads CASSSTGAGELFF. As DNA, the CDR3 is TGCGCCAGCAGCTCGACAGGGGCCGGGGAGCTGTTTTTT. V and J are TRBV5-1 and TRBJ2-2, with 8 bases fitting TRBD1. V shed 3 bases and J 6 bases; nucleotides not matched to a gene: 1. The CDR3 length is 13 residues. Germline V gene data show CDR1 as SGHRS and CDR2 as YFSETQ.

The chain uses TRBV10-2 and TRBJ2-7, with 8 bases that match TRBD2. The CDR3 has 14 residues. Trimming took 4 bases from V and 2 from J; bases not matched to a gene: 4. Germline values: CDR1 WSHSY, CDR2 SAAADI. CDR3: CASSVREGPYEQYF. The CDR3 DNA is TGCGCCAGCAGTGTACGGGAGGGCCCCTACGAGCAGTACTTC.

The chain recombines TRBV5-1 with TRBJ2-2; tentatively, D is TRBD2 (6 bases). Germline V gives CDR1 SGHRS, CDR2 YFSETQ. V lost 4 bases, J lost 4 bases, and 20 bases lay in between. This CDR3 contains 17 residues. Here the CDR3 DNA reads TGCGCCAGCAGCCCGGAGGGTTGGGGTTCGGGCACCGGGGAGCTGTTTTTT. Protein: CASSPEGWGSGTGELFF.

This clone was seen more than once but under ten times. The V call is TRBV4-1, the J call TRBJ2-1, with 8 bases aligning to TRBD2. Trimming took 0 bases from V and 0 from J; bases not matched to a gene: 10. The CDR3 is made up of 19 amino acids. Germline V lookup: CDR1 MGHRA, CDR2 YSYEKL. The CDR3 nucleotides are TGCGCCAGCAGCCAAGAATGGTGGAGCGGGGGTAGCTCCTACAATGAGCAGTTCTTC. It codes for CASSQEWWSGGSSYNEQFF.

This clone is a singleton in its sample. The chain is built from TRBV4-3 and TRBJ1-2; a possible D gene is TRBD1 (6 bases). Germline CDR1 LGHNA, CDR2 YSLEER. The V and J ends lost 4 bases and 8 bases respectively, with 17 bases between them. The CDR3 loop spans 14 amino acids. For the CDR3, the DNA is TGCGCCAGCAGCCCCACGCGACAGCAGGGGGGCTACACCTTC. Encoded protein: CASSPTRQQGGYTF.